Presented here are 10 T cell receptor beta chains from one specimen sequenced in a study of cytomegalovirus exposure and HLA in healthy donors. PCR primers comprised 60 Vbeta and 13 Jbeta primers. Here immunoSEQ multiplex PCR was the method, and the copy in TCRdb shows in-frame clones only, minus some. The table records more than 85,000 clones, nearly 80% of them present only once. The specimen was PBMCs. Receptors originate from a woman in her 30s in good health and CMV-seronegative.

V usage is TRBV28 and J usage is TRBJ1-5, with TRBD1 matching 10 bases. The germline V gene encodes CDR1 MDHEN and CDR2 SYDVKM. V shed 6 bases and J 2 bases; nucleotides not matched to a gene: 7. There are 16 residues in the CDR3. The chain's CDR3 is CASSPGTGVGNQPQHF. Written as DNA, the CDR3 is TGTGCCAGCAGCCCCGGGACAGGGGTAGGCAATCAGCCCCAGCATTTT.

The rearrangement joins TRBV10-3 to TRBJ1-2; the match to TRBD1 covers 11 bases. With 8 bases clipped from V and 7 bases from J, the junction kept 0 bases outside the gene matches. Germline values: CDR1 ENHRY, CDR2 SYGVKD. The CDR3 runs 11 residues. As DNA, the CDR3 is TGTGCCATCGGGACAGGGGGTGGCTACACCTTC. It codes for CAIGTGGGYTF.

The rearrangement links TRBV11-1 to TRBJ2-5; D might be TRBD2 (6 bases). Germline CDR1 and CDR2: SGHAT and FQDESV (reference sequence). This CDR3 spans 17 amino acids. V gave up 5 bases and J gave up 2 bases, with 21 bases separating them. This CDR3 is CASSPTRRGGNQETQYF. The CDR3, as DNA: TGTGCCAGCAGCCCCACCCGTAGGGGCGGGAATCAAGAGACCCAGTACTTC.

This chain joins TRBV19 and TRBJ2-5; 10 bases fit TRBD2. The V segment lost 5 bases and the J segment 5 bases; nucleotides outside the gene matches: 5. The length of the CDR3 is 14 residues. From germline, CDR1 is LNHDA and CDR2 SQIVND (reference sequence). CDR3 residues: CASSLAGAEETQYF. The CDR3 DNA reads TGTGCCAGTAGTCTAGCGGGAGCCGAGGAGACCCAGTACTTC.

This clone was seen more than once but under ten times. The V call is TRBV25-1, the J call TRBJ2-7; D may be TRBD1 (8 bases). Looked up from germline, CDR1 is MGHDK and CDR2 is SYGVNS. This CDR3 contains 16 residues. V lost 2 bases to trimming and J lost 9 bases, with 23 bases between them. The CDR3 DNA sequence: TGTGCCAGCAGTGAAAGCGCTGACAGGGGAAGGGAGGGGCAGTACTTC. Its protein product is CASSESADRGREGQYF.

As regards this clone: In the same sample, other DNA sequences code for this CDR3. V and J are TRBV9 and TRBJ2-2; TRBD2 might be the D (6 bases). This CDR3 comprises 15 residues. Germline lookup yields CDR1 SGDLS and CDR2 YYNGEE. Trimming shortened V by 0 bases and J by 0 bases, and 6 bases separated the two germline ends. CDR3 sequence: CASSVGGANTGELFF. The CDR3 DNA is TGTGCCAGCAGCGTAGGGGGGGCGAACACCGGGGAGCTGTTTTTT.

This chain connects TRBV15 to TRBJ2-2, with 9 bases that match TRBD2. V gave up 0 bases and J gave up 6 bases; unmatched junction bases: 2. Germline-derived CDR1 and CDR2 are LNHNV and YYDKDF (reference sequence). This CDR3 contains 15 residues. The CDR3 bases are TGTGCCACCAGCAGAGATTTAGCGGGAGCCGGGGAGCTGTTTTTT. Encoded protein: CATSRDLAGAGELFF.

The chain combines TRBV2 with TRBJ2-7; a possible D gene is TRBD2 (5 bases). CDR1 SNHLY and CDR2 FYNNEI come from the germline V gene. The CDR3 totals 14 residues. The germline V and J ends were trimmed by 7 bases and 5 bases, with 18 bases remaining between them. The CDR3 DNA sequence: TGTGCCAGCAATTTATTGGGAGTGAGCGACGAGCAGTACTTC. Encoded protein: CASNLLGVSDEQYF. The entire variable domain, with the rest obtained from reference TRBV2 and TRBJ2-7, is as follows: EPEVTQTPSHQVTQMGQEVILRCVPISNHLYFYWYRQILGQKVEFLVSFYNNEISEKSEIFDDQFSVERPDGSNFTLKIRSTKLEDSAMYFCASNLLGVSDEQYFGPGTRLTVT.

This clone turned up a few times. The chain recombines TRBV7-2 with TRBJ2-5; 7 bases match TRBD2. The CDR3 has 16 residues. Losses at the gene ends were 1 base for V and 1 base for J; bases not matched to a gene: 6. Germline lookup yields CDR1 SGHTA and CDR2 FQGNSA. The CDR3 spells CASSLGPSGGQETQYF. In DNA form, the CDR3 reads TGTGCCAGCAGCTTAGGGCCTAGCGGAGGCCAAGAGACCCAGTACTTC.

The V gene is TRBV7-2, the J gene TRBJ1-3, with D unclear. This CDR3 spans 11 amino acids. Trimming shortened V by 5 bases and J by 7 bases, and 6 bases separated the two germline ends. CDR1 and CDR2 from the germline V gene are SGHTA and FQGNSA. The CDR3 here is CASSPVNTIYF. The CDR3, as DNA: TGTGCCAGCAGCCCAGTGAACACCATATATTTT.